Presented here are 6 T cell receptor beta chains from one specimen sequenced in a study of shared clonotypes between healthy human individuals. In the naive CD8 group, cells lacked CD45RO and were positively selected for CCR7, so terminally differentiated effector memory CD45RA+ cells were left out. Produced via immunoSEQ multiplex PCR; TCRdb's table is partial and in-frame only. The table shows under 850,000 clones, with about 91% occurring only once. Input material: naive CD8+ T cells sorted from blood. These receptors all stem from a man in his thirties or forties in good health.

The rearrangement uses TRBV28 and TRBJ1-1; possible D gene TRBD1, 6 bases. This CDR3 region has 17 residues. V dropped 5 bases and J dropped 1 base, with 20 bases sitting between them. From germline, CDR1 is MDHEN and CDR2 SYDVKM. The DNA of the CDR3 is TGTGCCAGCAGTCGTGGACAGAGGCGACTTGCGAACACTGAAGCTTTCTTT. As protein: CASSRGQRRLANTEAFF.

This CDR3 is CASSAWGGVNEQFF. Written as DNA, the CDR3 is TGTGCCAGCAGCGCTTGGGGGGGAGTAAATGAGCAGTTCTTC. The chain combines TRBV7-9 with TRBJ2-1; 7 bases are shared with TRBD2. With 5 bases clipped from V and 7 bases from J, the junction kept 8 bases outside the gene matches. Germline CDR1 and CDR2: SEHNR and FQNEAQ (reference sequence). The CDR3 is made up of 14 amino acids.

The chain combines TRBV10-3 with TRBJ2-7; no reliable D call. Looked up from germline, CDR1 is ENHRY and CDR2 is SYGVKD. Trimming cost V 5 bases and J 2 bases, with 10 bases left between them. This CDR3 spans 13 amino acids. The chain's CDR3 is CAISSDITYEQYF. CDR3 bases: TGTGCCATCAGTTCAGACATCACCTACGAGCAGTACTTC.

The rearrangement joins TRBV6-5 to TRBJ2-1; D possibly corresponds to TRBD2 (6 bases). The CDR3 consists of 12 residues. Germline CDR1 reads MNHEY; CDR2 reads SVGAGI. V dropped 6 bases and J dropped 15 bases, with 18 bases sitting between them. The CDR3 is CASSSSGTGRFF. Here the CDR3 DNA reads TGTGCCAGCAGCAGCTCCGGGACTGGCCGGTTCTTC.

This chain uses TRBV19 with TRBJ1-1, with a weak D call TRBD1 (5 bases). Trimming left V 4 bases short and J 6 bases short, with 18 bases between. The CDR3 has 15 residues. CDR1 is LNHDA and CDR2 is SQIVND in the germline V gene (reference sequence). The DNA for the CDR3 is TGTGCCAGTAGTAATTGGGACTCAGGGACCCCTGAAGCTTTCTTT. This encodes CASSNWDSGTPEAFF.

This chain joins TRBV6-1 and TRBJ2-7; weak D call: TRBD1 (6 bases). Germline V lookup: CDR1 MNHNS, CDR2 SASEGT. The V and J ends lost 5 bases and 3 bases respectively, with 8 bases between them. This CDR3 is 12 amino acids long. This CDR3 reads CASSTGYYEQYF. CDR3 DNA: TGTGCCAGCAGTACAGGGTACTACGAGCAGTACTTC.